This TCR beta chain originates from a study of control samples from healthy donors and cancer patients. V was clipped by 4 bases and J by 5 bases; unmatched bases: 7. The CDR3 consists of 16 residues. Germline V gives CDR1 MGHDK, CDR2 SYGVNS. Using immunoSEQ multiplex PCR, the repertoire was profiled, and TCRdb retains in-frame clones only, with some absent. The repertoire includes about 190,000 clones, approximately 92% of them detected once, and 1.4% to 1.5% sits in the top ten. This TCR derives from a man aged 18 to 35 in good health. V and J are TRBV25-1 and TRBJ2-5, with TRBD2 matching over 13 bases. The sequencing input was blood. CDR3 in amino acids: CASSGLTSGGKETQYF. CDR3 sequence (DNA): TGTGCCAGCAGTGGACTGACTAGCGGGGGGAAGGAGACCCAGTACTTC.